These 30 T cell receptor beta chains share one sample of origin, sequenced in a study of blood T cell repertoires in COVID-19. TCRdb keeps only in-frame clones here, not all; method: immunoSEQ multiplex PCR. This table has just over 300,000 clones, around 87% appearing once. Sequenced material: peripheral blood. Receptor source: a man aged 18 to 35 with active or convalescent COVID-19.

A few counts support this clone. This chain joins TRBV7-8 and TRBJ2-7, with a possible D match to TRBD1 (5 bases). V was trimmed by 2 bases and J by 0 bases, leaving 11 bases between them. CDR3 length: 15 residues. Germline assignment: CDR1 SGHVS and CDR2 FQNEAQ. The CDR3 bases are TGTGCCAGCAGCTTATGGGGCTGGGGCTCCTACGAGCAGTACTTC. Protein sequence: CASSLWGWGSYEQYF.

This chain joins TRBV5-5 and TRBJ2-3, with TRBD2 matching over 16 bases. V dropped 1 base and J dropped 2; count of bases not matched to a gene: 10. CDR1 is SGHKS and CDR2 is YYEKEE in the germline V gene (reference sequence). The length of the CDR3 is 20 residues. The CDR3, as DNA: TGTGCCAGCAGCTTGTCTCTTGGGACTAGCGGGGGGGGACCCACAGATACGCAGTATTTT. It yields the protein CASSLSLGTSGGGPTDTQYF.

The CDR3, as DNA: TGTGCCAGCAGCTTCTATATGAACAGGGGAGCAGATACGCAGTATTTT. This gives the protein CASSFYMNRGADTQYF. This chain joins TRBV11-1 and TRBJ2-3, with 7 bases matching TRBD1. This CDR3 spans 16 amino acids. The germline gives CDR1 SGHAT, CDR2 FQDESV (reference sequence). The V and J ends lost 3 bases and 4 bases, in that order; junction bases with no gene match: 10.

The V gene is TRBV4-3, the J gene TRBJ2-6, with a weak D call TRBD2 (6 bases). The germline gives CDR1 LGHNA, CDR2 YSLEER. This CDR3 comprises 16 residues. Trimming shortened V by 0 bases and J by 2 bases, and 8 bases separated the two germline ends. The CDR3 here is CASSQDGGAGANVLTF. The CDR3 DNA follows: TGCGCCAGCAGCCAAGACGGGGGAGCTGGGGCCAACGTCCTGACTTTC.

DNA of the CDR3: TGTGCCAGCAGGGGACAGACCTTAATGTCGCCCCAGCATTTT. Translated: CASRGQTLMSPQHF. The chain couples TRBV27 to TRBJ1-5, with 7 bases lining up with TRBD1. Germline V gives CDR1 MNHEY, CDR2 SMNVEV (reference sequence). The J segment lost 9 bases and the V segment lost 6 bases, leaving 11 bases of the junction unmatched. The CDR3 runs to 14 residues.

The V gene is TRBV7-9, the J gene TRBJ2-2; 9 nucleotides agree with TRBD2. This CDR3 has 16 amino acids. V lost 5 bases, J lost 5 bases, and 9 bases stayed unmatched. Germline loops: CDR1 SEHNR, CDR2 FQNEAQ (reference sequence). CDR3 region: CASSDGRLAGTGELFF. The CDR3 DNA follows: TGTGCCAGCAGCGACGGAAGGCTAGCGGGGACCGGGGAGCTGTTTTTT.

This clone was detected only once. J is TRBJ2-1 and V is TRBV20-1; 9 bases are a match to TRBD2. V was pared by 7 bases and J by 9 bases, with 4 bases of the junction left unmatched. CDR1 is DFQATT, CDR2 SNEGSKA, per germline (reference sequence). The CDR3 length is 11 residues. CDR3 coding DNA: TGCAGTGTCCCGACTAGCGGTGAGCAGTTCTTC. It encodes CSVPTSGEQFF.

The chain is built from TRBV29-1 and TRBJ1-3; tentatively, D is TRBD1 (6 bases). The length of the CDR3 is 13 residues. Germline-derived CDR1 and CDR2 are SQVTM and ANQGSEA. Trimming stripped 1 base from V and 8 bases from J, with 12 bases between. CDR3 residues: CSVEAKGGDTIYF. The CDR3 nucleotides are TGCAGCGTTGAAGCTAAGGGGGGGGACACCATATATTTT.

The chain recombines TRBV19 with TRBJ2-1, with 7 bases aligning to TRBD1. Germline V gene data show CDR1 as LNHDA and CDR2 as SQIVND (reference sequence). V dropped 3 bases and J dropped 3; count of bases not matched to a gene: 5. The CDR3 spans 15 residues. CDR3 sequence reads: CASSMTGLLYNEQFF. The CDR3 DNA reads TGTGCCAGTAGTATGACAGGGCTTCTCTACAATGAGCAGTTCTTC.

The chain carries TRBV11-2 and TRBJ1-2; D gene unclear. The CDR3 contains 14 residues. Looked up from germline, CDR1 is SGHAT and CDR2 is FQNNGV. Trimming shortened V by 5 bases and J by 1 base, and 11 bases separated the two germline ends. The CDR3 region is CASSHNPVNYGYTF. The DNA for the CDR3 is TGTGCCAGCAGCCACAACCCAGTTAACTATGGCTACACCTTC.

The J gene is TRBJ2-1, the V gene TRBV7-8; tentative D call: TRBD2 (6 bases). CDR1 is SGHVS, CDR2 FQNEAQ, per germline. V was trimmed by 5 bases and J by 0 bases, leaving 17 bases between them. The CDR3 runs 17 residues. The CDR3 region is CASSPPGVPSSYNEQFF. The CDR3 DNA reads TGTGCCAGCAGCCCTCCGGGGGTGCCGAGCTCCTACAATGAGCAGTTCTTC.

The chain uses TRBV7-2 and TRBJ2-3, with TRBD1 identical over 7 bases. With 6 bases clipped from V and 1 base from J, the junction kept 7 bases outside the gene matches. This CDR3 is built from 15 residues. Germline CDR1 SGHTA, CDR2 FQGNSA. This chain's CDR3 is CASRGPGGRTDTQYF. CDR3 nucleotide sequence: TGTGCCAGCAGGGGTCCAGGGGGTCGCACAGATACGCAGTATTTT.

This clone was seen many times. CDR3 nucleotide sequence: TGTGCCAGCAGTTGGCCTTTTGGGACTCAATACCAAGAGACCCAGTACTTC. Translation gives CASSWPFGTQYQETQYF. The genes are TRBV28 and TRBJ2-5; possible D gene TRBD2, 6 bases. CDR1 and CDR2 (germline): MDHEN, SYDVKM. With 4 bases removed from V and 0 bases from J, the gap between germline ends came to 18 bases. The CDR3 has 17 amino acids.

The V and J genes are TRBV7-9 and TRBJ2-7; possible D gene TRBD1, 6 bases. The CDR3 has 15 amino acids. The V end lost 1 base, the J end lost 5 bases, and 15 bases lay between the germline ends. CDR1 is SEHNR and CDR2 is FQNEAQ in the germline V gene (reference sequence). Here the CDR3 reads CASSLVDGDRNEQYF. In DNA form, the CDR3 reads TGTGCCAGCAGCTTAGTTGACGGAGACAGGAACGAGCAGTACTTC.

V usage is TRBV5-1 and J usage is TRBJ1-1; 8 bases are shared with TRBD1. Germline V gene data show CDR1 as SGHRS and CDR2 as YFSETQ. The V and J ends lost 4 bases and 6 bases, in that order; junction bases with no gene match: 14. This CDR3 contains 16 residues. The CDR3 reads CASSVGQGNNSPEAFF. In DNA, the CDR3 is TGCGCCAGCAGCGTAGGACAGGGCAACAACAGCCCTGAAGCTTTCTTT.

In this sample, this clone turned up a few times. The chain couples TRBV7-9 to TRBJ1-4, with a weak D call TRBD1 (5 bases). Germline V gives CDR1 SEHNR, CDR2 FQNEAQ (reference sequence). The V gene lost 4 bases and the J gene lost 2 bases, with 8 bases spanning the gap. There are 14 residues in the CDR3. The CDR3 is CASSSQGTNEKLFF. The CDR3 DNA reads as TGTGCCAGCAGCTCCCAGGGTACTAATGAAAAACTGTTTTTT.

The chain uses TRBV19 and TRBJ2-6, with D perhaps matching TRBD1 (5 bases). V was cut by 6 bases and J by 2 bases, with 14 bases left in between. CDR1 is LNHDA, CDR2 SQIVND, per germline (reference sequence). The CDR3 length is 16 residues. The CDR3 DNA follows: TGTGCCAGTAGCCCCTCCCAGGGTACTGGGGCCAACGTCCTGACTTTC. Translated: CASSPSQGTGANVLTF.

This clone was counted once. This rearrangement joins TRBV27 to TRBJ1-4, with D perhaps TRBD1 (6 bases). Trimming removed 8 bases from V and 2 bases from J, with 18 bases in between. Germline lookup yields CDR1 MNHEY and CDR2 SMNVEV (reference sequence). The length of the CDR3 is 16 residues. Here the CDR3 reads CASRTWGLGTNEKLFF. The CDR3 DNA reads as TGTGCCAGCCGAACTTGGGGGCTTGGGACTAATGAAAAACTGTTTTTT.

V usage is TRBV4-3 and J usage is TRBJ1-5, with a tentative D call TRBD1 (5 bases). The germline V gene encodes CDR1 LGHNA and CDR2 YSLEER. Between the trimmed V and J ends, which lost 1 base and 6 bases, there was a span of 13 bases. This CDR3 region has 15 residues. The CDR3 reads CASSQASGSGQPQHF. The CDR3, as DNA: TGCGCCAGCAGCCAAGCCTCAGGGTCGGGTCAGCCCCAGCATTTT.

Here the CDR3 reads CASSSTGGSYNEQFF. CDR3 DNA: TGTGCCAGCAGCTCTACAGGGGGCTCTTACAATGAGCAGTTCTTC. The chain links TRBV7-3 to TRBJ2-1, with 9 bases aligning to TRBD1. The V and J ends lost 4 bases and 4 bases, in that order; junction bases with no gene match: 5. Germline V CDR1 and CDR2: SGHTA, FQGTGA. The CDR3 contains 15 residues. Combining the CDR3 with reference TRBV7-3 and TRBJ2-1 gives the whole variable domain GAGVSQTPSNKVTEKGKYVELRCDPISGHTALYWYRQSLGQGPEFLIYFQGTGAADDSGLPNDRFFAVRPEGSVSTLKIQRTERGDSAVYLCASSSTGGSYNEQFFGPGTRLTVL.

Only a few counts were recorded for this clone. J is TRBJ2-7 and V is TRBV5-6; D unresolved. The CDR3 spans 15 residues. Deletions cut 4 bases from V and 2 bases from J, with 16 bases between. Germline V gene lookup returns CDR1 SGHDT and CDR2 YYEEEE. CDR3 sequence: CASSLTQMGAYEQYF. CDR3 sequence (DNA): TGTGCCAGCAGCCTGACACAAATGGGCGCCTACGAGCAGTACTTC.

CDR3 bases: TGTGCCAGCAGCGGCGATGTCACAGATACGCAGTATTTT. Translated: CASSGDVTDTQYF. The genes are TRBV9 and TRBJ2-3, with D hard to call. The germline CDR1 and CDR2 sequences are SGDLS and YYNGEE. CDR3 length: 13 amino acids. Between the trimmed V and J ends, which lost 3 bases and 2 bases, there was a span of 7 bases.

The V and J genes are TRBV7-2 and TRBJ1-2, with D unclear. The germline CDR1 and CDR2 sequences are SGHTA and FQGNSA. Trimming left V 2 bases short and J 2 bases short, with 15 bases between. The CDR3 runs 16 residues. Written as DNA, the CDR3 is TGTGCCAGCAGCTTACGGACCGGGGAGTCCAACTATGGCTACACCTTC. Translating gives CASSLRTGESNYGYTF.

The gene calls are TRBV4-1 and TRBJ2-7; the match to TRBD1 covers 8 bases. The CDR3 consists of 16 residues. The germline V gene has CDR1 MGHRA and CDR2 YSYEKL. V trimming: 3 bases; J trimming: 6 bases; junction bases outside the gene matches: 13. CDR3 sequence (DNA): TGCGCCAGCAGCCACCCCCCGGGACAGGCTAGACGCGAGCAGTACTTC. Protein: CASSHPPGQARREQYF.

The CDR3 spells CASSADREGEKLFF. The DNA of the CDR3 is TGCGCCAGCAGCGCGGACAGGGAGGGTGAAAAACTGTTTTTT. The chain links TRBV5-1 to TRBJ1-4; 8 bases match TRBD1. Trimming took 4 bases from V and 7 from J; bases not matched to a gene: 6. The CDR3 extends over 14 amino acids. CDR1 is SGHRS and CDR2 is YFSETQ in the germline V gene. The entire variable domain, with the rest obtained from reference TRBV5-1 and TRBJ1-4, is as follows: KAGVTQTPRYLIKTRGQQVTLSCSPISGHRSVSWYQQTPGQGLQFLFEYFSETQRNKGNFPGRFSGRQFSNSRSEMNVSTLELGDSALYLCASSADREGEKLFFGSGTQLSVL.

CDR3 in amino acids: CASSSPTGTDTQYF. In nucleotides, the CDR3 is TGTGCCAGCAGCTCGCCTACAGGGACAGATACGCAGTATTTT. V and J are TRBV7-9 and TRBJ2-3; TRBD1 is a possible D gene (6 bases). Germline V lookup: CDR1 SEHNR, CDR2 FQNEAQ (reference sequence). The CDR3 runs to 14 residues. Trimming cost V 4 bases and J 3 bases, with 11 bases left between them.

Remarks on this clone: Other DNA variants within this sample encode the same CDR3. This sequence joins TRBV4-1 and TRBJ2-1; 11 bases agree with TRBD2. The CDR3 contains 15 residues. With 4 bases clipped from V and 8 bases from J, the junction kept 7 bases outside the gene matches. Germline lookup yields CDR1 MGHRA and CDR2 YSYEKL. The CDR3 reads CASSLRLAGSDEQFF. CDR3 in DNA: TGCGCCAGCAGCCTGAGACTAGCGGGGAGCGATGAGCAGTTCTTC.

CDR3 bases: TGTGCCAGTAGTCCCCACATCGGACATGCCTACGAGCAGTACTTC. Its protein is CASSPHIGHAYEQYF. This chain connects TRBV19 to TRBJ2-7, with D perhaps matching TRBD1 (5 bases). The ends were cut back, 5 bases at V and 2 bases at J, with 16 bases in the middle. Germline V lookup: CDR1 LNHDA, CDR2 SQIVND (reference sequence). This CDR3 contains 15 residues. Using reference TRBV19 and TRBJ2-7 for the parts outside the CDR3, the full variable domain is DGGITQSPKYLFRKEGQNVTLSCEQNLNHDAMYWYRQDPGQGLRLIYYSQIVNDFQKGDIAEGYSVSREKKESFPLTVTSAQKNPTAFYLCASSPHIGHAYEQYFGPGTRLTVT.

V and J are TRBV5-6 and TRBJ1-6; D not certain. CDR3 length: 13 amino acids. Germline CDR1 and CDR2: SGHDT and YYEEEE. Trimming removed 4 bases at V and 8 bases at J, with 10 bases between. DNA for the CDR3: TGTGCCAGCAGCCACCGGGAGGATTCACCCCTCCACTTT. It translates to CASSHREDSPLHF.

The chain couples TRBV15 to TRBJ1-1; D uncertain. The CDR3 runs 12 residues. The V end lost 6 bases, the J end lost 11 bases, and 16 bases lay between the germline ends. Looked up from germline, CDR1 is LNHNV and CDR2 is YYDKDF (reference sequence). CDR3 sequence (DNA): TGTGCCACCAGACCCGGGTATGGAGCTGCTTTCTTT. Its translation: CATRPGYGAAFF.